Sequencing of this TCR beta chain was carried out in a study of blood T cell repertoires in COVID-19. On the study more broadly: Spain, Italy and the United States supplied samples that represented acute and convalescent COVID-19.

In the authors' workflow: Reference gene primer amplification yielded estimated nucleated cell counts. Libraries were prepared by immunoSEQ multiplex PCR; TCRdb keeps only in-frame clonotypes and omits some of them. V and J calls and clone size are copied from that table; D and trimming were computed from the DNA. In the table there are 240,000 or so clones, roughly 76% of which are singletons. This TCR was recovered from a woman over 75 with COVID-19, enrolled during active disease. Sequenced material: peripheral blood.

The CDR3 DNA reads as TGTGCCAGCAGAAAACTACAGGGGGGGTCCTACGAGCAGTACTTC. This encodes CASRKLQGGSYEQYF. V is TRBV2 and J is TRBJ2-7; tentative D call: TRBD1 (8 bases). From germline, CDR1 is SNHLY and CDR2 FYNNEI. V was shortened by 6 bases and J by 1 base, with 16 bases between the two germline ends. The CDR3 runs to 15 residues.